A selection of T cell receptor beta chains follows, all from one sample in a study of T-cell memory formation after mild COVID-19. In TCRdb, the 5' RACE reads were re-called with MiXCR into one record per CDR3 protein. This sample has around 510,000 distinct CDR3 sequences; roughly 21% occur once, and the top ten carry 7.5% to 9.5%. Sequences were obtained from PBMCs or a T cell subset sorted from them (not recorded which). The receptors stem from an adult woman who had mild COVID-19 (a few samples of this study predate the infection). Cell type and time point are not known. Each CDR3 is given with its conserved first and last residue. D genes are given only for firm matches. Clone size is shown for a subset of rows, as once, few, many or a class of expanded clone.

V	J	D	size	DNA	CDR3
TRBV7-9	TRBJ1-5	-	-	TGTGCCAGCAGCTTAGAAGGGCCCCAGCATTTT	CASSLEGPQHF
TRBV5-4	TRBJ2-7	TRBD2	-	TGTGCCAGCAGCGGAAGAGCGGGAGGGAACTCCTACGAGCAGTACTTC	CASSGRAGGNSYEQYF
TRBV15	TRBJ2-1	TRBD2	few	TGTGCCACCAGCGGTTTAGCGGGAGGCCCTACTCTTTCCTACAATGAGCAGTTCTTC	CATSGLAGGPTLSYNEQFF
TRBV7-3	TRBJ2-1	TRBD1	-	TGTGCCAGCAGCCCCACCCCAAGGACAGGGGTGGTCCCACCGAATGAGCAGTTCTTC	CASSPTPRTGVVPPNEQFF
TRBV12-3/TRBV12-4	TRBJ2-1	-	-	TGTGCCAGCAGTTTGCACGGGGACAATGAGCAGTTCTTC	CASSLHGDNEQFF
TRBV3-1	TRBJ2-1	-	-	TGTGCCAGCAGCCAAGAAGCCCCAGGGAGCTCCTACAATGAGCAGTTCTTC	CASSQEAPGSSYNEQFF
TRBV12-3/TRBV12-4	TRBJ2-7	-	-	TGTGCCAGCAGTCTGGCCCCTAGGACCTACGAGCAGTACTTC	CASSLAPRTYEQYF
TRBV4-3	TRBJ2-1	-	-	TGCGCCAGCAGCGGCGCAGGGGCTTTCGATGAGCAGTTCTTC	CASSGAGAFDEQFF
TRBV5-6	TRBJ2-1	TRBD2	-	TGTGCCAGCAGCCCAGCCGGGACTAAGTACAATGAGCAGTTCTTC	CASSPAGTKYNEQFF
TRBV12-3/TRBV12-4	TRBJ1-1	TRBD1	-	TGTGCCAGCAGTCAGGGGGTGGCTTTCTTT	CASSQGVAFF
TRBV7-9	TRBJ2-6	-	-	TGTGCCAGCAGCTTGGACGGGGCCAACGTCCTGACTTTC	CASSLDGANVLTF
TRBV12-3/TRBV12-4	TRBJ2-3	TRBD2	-	TGTGCCAGCAGTTTATTAGCGGGGGGGCCCTCAGATACGCAGTATTTT	CASSLLAGGPSDTQYF
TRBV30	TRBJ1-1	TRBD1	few	TGTGCCTGGAGACAGGGGTCGAACACTGAAGCTTTCTTT	CAWRQGSNTEAFF
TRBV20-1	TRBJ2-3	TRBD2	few	TGCAGTGCTGCCGGGACTAGCGGGAGTTCATATACGCAGTATTTT	CSAAGTSGSSYTQYF
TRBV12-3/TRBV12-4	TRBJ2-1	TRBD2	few	TGTGCCAGCAGTACAATAGCGGGAGAGGACAATGAGCAGTTCTTC	CASSTIAGEDNEQFF
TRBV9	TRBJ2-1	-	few	TGTGCCAGCAGCAACGCCCCGGGAAATGAGCAGTTCTTC	CASSNAPGNEQFF
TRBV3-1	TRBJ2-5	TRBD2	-	TGTGCCAGCAGCCAAGCCAGCGGGGGGGGAGGAGAGACCCAGTACTTC	CASSQASGGGGETQYF
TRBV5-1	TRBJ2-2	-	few	TGCGCCAGCAGCTCCATTACAGGAAACACCGGGGAGCTGTTTTTT	CASSSITGNTGELFF
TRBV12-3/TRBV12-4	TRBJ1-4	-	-	TGTGCCAGCACCTCTTTGGGGCAGGGGTATGAAAAACTGATTTTT	CASTSLGQGYEKLIF
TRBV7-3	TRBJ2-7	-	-	TGTGCCAGCAGCCCGTCGGTTCGGGTACCCTACGAGCAGTACTTC	CASSPSVRVPYEQYF
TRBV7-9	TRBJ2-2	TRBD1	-	TGTGCCAGCAGCCCGACAGGGAGGAACACCGGGGAGCTGTTTTTT	CASSPTGRNTGELFF
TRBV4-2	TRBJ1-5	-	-	TGTGCCAGCAGCCAAGCTTCCTATAGCAATCAGCCCCAGCATTTT	CASSQASYSNQPQHF
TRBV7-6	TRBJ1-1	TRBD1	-	TGTGCCAGCAGGCTACAGGGGGATAACACTGAAGCTTTCTTT	CASRLQGDNTEAFF
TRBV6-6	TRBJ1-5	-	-	TGTGCCAGCAGGCCGTCGAGTAGCAATCAGCCCCAGCATTTT	CASRPSSSNQPQHF
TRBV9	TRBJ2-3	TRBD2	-	TGTGCCAGCAGCGCAAGCGGGAGGGGCACAGATACGCAGTATTTT	CASSASGRGTDTQYF
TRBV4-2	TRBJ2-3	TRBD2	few	TGTGCCAGCAGCCAAGGAGTAGCGGGAATTGCGGCAGATACGCAGTATTTT	CASSQGVAGIAADTQYF
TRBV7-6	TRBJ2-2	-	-	TGTGCCAGCAGCTTAGGGGGGATATACACCGGGGAGCTGTTTTTT	CASSLGGIYTGELFF
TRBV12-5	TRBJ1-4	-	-	TGTGCTAGTGGTCTACAGGGAGAGAATGAAAAACTGTTTTTT	CASGLQGENEKLFF
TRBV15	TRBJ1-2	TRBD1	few	TGTGCCACCAGCAGTCGACAGGGGTACTATGGCTACACCTTC	CATSSRQGYYGYTF
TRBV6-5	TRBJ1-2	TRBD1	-	TGTGCCAGCAGTTATGGACAGGGAAGGGGCTACACCTTC	CASSYGQGRGYTF
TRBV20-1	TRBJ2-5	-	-	TGCAGTGCTAGACCGCTAGGGGAGACCCAGTACTTC	CSARPLGETQYF
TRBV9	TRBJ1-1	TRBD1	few	TGTGCCAGCAGTAGGGACAGCTTGAGAACTGAAGCTTTCTTT	CASSRDSLRTEAFF
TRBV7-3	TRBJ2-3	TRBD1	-	TGTGCCAGCAGCTCCCGACAGGGGAGCACAGATACGCAGTATTTT	CASSSRQGSTDTQYF
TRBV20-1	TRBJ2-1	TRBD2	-	TGCAGTGCTTCCGGGACTAGCGGGAGGATTGTAGGTTACACCTACAATGAGCAGTTCTTC	CSASGTSGRIVGYTYNEQFF
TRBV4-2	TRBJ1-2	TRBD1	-	TGTGCCAGCAGCCATCGTTGGACAGGGAATAACTATGGCTACACCTTC	CASSHRWTGNNYGYTF
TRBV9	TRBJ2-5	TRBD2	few	TGTGCCAGCAGCGAGTTACGGACTAGCGCAAAAGAGACCCAGTACTTC	CASSELRTSAKETQYF
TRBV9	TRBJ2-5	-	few	TGTGCCAGCAGCGTAGGGGCAATCCAAGAGACCCAGTACTTC	CASSVGAIQETQYF
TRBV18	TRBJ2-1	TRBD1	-	TGTGCCAGCTCACGGGGGGACAGGGGGCTTAACAATGAGCAGTTCTTC	CASSRGDRGLNNEQFF
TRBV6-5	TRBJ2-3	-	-	TGTGCCAGCAGTTATGCCGGGACGCGCGATCAGTATTTT	CASSYAGTRDQYF
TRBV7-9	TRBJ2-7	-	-	TGTGCCAGCAGCTTATCCTCATTCAAGGGGTACGAGCAGTACTTC	CASSLSSFKGYEQYF
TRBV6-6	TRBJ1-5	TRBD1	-	TGTGCCAGCAGTCAGGGTTACAGGGGCAGCAATCAGCCCCAGCATTTT	CASSQGYRGSNQPQHF
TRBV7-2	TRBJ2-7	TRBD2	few	TGTGCCAGCAGCCCTCTAGCGGGAGGGGCCCCCTCCTACGAGCAGTACTTC	CASSPLAGGAPSYEQYF
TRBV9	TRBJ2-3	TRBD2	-	TGTGCCAGCAGTGGGGGGACTAGCTATAACACAGATACGCAGTATTTT	CASSGGTSYNTDTQYF
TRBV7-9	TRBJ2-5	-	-	TGTGCCAGCAGCTTAGGTGGCCTTAAAGAGACCCAGTACTTC	CASSLGGLKETQYF
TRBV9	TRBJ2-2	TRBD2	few	TGTGCCAGCAGCGGGACTAGCGGGGCGGACGGGGAGCTGTTTTTT	CASSGTSGADGELFF
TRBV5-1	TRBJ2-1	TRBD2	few	TGCGCCAGCAGCGGGGTAGCGGGGGGCTACAATGAGCAGTTCTTC	CASSGVAGGYNEQFF